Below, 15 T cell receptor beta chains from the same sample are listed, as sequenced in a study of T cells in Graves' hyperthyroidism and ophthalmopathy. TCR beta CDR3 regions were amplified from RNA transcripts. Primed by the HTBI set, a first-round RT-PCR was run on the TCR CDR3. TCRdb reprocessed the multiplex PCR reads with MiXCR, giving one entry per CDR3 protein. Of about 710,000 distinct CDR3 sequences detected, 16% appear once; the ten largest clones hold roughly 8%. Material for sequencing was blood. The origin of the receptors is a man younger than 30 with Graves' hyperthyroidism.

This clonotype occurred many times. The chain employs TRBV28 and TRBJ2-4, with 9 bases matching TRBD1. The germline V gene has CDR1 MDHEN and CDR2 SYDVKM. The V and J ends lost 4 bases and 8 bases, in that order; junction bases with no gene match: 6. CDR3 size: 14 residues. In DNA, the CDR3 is TGTGCCAGCAGTTCCGACAGGGGGTTGCACATTCAGTACTTC. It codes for CASSSDRGLHIQYF.

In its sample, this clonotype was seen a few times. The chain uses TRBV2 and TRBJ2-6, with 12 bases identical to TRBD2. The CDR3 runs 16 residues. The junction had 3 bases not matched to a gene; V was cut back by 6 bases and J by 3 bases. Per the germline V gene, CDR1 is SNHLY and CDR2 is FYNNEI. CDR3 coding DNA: TGTGCCAGCAGCGGACTAGCGGGATATGGGGCCAACGTCCTGACTTTC. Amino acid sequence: CASSGLAGYGANVLTF.

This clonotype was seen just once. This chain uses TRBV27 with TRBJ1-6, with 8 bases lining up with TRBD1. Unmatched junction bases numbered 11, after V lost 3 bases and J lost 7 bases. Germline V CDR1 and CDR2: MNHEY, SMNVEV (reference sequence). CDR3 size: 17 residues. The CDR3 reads CASSFLGAGQANSPLHF. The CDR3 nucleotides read TGTGCCAGCAGTTTCCTGGGAGCGGGACAGGCCAATTCACCCCTCCACTTT.

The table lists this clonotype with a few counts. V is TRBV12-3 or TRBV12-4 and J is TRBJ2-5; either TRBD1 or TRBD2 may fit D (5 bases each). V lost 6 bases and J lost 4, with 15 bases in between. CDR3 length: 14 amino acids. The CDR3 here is CASSRDGRRETQYF. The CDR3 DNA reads TGTGCCAGCAGCAGGGACGGGCGCAGAGAGACCCAGTACTTC.

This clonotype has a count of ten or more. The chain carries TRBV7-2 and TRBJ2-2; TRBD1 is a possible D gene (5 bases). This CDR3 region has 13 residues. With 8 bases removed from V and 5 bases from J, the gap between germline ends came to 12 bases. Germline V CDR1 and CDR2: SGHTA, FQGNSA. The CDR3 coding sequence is TGTGCCAGCCAATGGAAGGGGACCGGGGAGCTGTTTTTT. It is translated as CASQWKGTGELFF.

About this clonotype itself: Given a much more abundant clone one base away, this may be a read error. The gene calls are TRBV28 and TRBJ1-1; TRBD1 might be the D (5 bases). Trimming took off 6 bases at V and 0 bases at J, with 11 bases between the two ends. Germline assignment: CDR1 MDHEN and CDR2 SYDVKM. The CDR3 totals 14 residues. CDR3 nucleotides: TGTGCCAGCAGCTTCAGGGCGGTGAACACTGAAGCTTTCTTT. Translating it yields CASSFRAVNTEAFF.

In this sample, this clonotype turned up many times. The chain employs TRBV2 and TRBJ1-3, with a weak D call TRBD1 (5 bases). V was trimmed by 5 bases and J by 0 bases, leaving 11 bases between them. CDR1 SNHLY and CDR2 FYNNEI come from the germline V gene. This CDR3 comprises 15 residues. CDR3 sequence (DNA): TGTGCCAGCAGTATAGGGACCCACTCTGGAAACACCATATATTTT. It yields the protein CASSIGTHSGNTIYF.

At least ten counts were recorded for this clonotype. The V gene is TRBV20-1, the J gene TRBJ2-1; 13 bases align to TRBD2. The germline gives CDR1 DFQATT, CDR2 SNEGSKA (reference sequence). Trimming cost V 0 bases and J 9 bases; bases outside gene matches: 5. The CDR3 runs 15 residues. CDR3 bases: TGCAGTGCTAGAGATCGAGGACTAGCGGGGGTTGAGCAGTTCTTC. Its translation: CSARDRGLAGVEQFF.

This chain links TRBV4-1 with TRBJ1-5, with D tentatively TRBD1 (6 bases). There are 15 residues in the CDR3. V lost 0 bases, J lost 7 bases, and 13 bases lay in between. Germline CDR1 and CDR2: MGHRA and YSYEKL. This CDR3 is CASSQDSGEGQPQHF. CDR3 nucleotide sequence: TGCGCCAGCAGCCAAGATTCAGGGGAAGGGCAGCCCCAGCATTTT.

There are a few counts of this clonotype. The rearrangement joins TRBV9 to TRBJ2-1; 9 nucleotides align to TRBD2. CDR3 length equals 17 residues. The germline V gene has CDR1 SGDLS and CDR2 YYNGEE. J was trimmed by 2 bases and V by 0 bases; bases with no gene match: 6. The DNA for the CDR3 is TGTGCCAGCAGCGTAGAGGTAGCGGGAGTCGCCTACAATGAGCAGTTCTTC. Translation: CASSVEVAGVAYNEQFF.

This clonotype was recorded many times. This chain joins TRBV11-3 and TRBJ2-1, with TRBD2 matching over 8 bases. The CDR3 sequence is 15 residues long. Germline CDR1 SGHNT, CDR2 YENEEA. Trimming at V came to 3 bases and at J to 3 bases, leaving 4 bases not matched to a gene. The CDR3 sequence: CASSLIGTSYNEQFF. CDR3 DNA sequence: TGTGCCAGCAGCTTGATCGGGACTAGCTACAATGAGCAGTTCTTC.

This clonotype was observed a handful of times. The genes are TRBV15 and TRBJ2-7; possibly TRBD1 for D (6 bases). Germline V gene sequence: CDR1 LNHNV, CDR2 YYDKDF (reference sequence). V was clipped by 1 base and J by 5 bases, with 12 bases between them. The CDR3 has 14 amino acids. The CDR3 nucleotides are TGTGCCACCAGCAGAGCCAGGGGAGTGAACGAGCAGTACTTC. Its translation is CATSRARGVNEQYF.

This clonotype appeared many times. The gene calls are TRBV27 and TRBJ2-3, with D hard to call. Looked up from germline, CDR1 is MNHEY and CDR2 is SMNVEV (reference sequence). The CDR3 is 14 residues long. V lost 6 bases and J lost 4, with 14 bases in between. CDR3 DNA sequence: TGTGCCAGCAGATTGTCCCTAAGGGCAGATACGCAGTATTTT. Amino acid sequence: CASRLSLRADTQYF.

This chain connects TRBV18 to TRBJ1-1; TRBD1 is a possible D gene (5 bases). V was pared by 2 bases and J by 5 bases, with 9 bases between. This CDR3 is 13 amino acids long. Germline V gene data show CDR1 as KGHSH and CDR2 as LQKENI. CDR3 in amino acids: CASSPGGVTEAFF. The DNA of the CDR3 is TGTGCCAGCTCACCAGGGGGTGTGACTGAAGCTTTCTTT.

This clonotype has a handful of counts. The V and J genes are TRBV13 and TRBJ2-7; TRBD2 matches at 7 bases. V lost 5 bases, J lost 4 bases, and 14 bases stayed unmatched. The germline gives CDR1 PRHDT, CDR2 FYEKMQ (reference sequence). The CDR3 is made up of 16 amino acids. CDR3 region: CASSPTPSGDPYEQYF. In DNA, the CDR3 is TGTGCCAGCAGCCCCACCCCCAGCGGGGATCCTTACGAGCAGTACTTC.